This TCR beta chain came from a study of T cell repertoires in cytomegalovirus infection. Study-wide background: Signatures in public TCR beta sequences pointed to both CMV infection and matching HLA type. Study-level findings and limits: Identification of carriers of CMV plus the relevant HLA was achieved through cumulative public TCR beta family frequency.

The CDR3 is made up of 14 amino acids. Per germline, CDR1 DFQATT and CDR2 SNEGSKA (reference sequence). Trimming took off 5 bases at V and 4 bases at J, with 17 bases between the two ends. TCRdb processed the reads anew with MiXCR; each CDR3 protein has one entry. The repertoire holds about 490,000 distinct CDR3 sequences, with around a quarter as singletons. Points on this clonotype: Its antigen is as yet unknown.

This receptor was taken from a human donor in good health (CMV status not recorded). Some clones in this sample may be carry-over from other donors' samples. Sample: PBMCs. The chain is built from TRBV20-1 and TRBJ1-2; D perhaps matches TRBD1 (6 bases). CDR3 residues: CSAGGARGGYGYTF. DNA for the CDR3: TGCAGTGCTGGGGGGGCCCGCGGGGGCTATGGCTACACCTTC.